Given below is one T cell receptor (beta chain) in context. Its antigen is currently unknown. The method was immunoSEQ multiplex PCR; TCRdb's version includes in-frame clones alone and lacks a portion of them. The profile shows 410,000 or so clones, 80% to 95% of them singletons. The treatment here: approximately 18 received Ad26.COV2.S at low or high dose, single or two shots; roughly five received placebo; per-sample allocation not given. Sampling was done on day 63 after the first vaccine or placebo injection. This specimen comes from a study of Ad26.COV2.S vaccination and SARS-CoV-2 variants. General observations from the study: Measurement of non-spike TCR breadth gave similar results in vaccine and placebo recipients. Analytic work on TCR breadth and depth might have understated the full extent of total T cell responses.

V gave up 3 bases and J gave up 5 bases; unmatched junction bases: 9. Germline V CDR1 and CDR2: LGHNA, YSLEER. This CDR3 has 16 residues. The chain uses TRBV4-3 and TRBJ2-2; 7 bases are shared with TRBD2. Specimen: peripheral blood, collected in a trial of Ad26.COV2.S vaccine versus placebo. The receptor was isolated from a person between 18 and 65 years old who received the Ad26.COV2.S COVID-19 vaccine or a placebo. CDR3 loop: CASSQILRTSTGELFF. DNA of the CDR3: TGCGCCAGCAGCCAGATACTGCGGACTAGTACCGGGGAGCTGTTTTTT.